Listed here are 9 T cell receptor beta chains from one sample, sequenced in a study of shared clonotypes between healthy human individuals. TCRdb's copy holds only in-frame clones and misses some; the assay was immunoSEQ multiplex PCR. The sample lists about half a million clones; roughly 80% were seen once. The sample was PBMCs. The source is a woman aged 40 to 55 in good health. Some clones in this sample may be carry-over from other donors' samples.

This chain connects TRBV18 to TRBJ2-4, with D possibly TRBD2 on 6 matching bases. Deletions cut 2 bases from V and 0 bases from J, with 11 bases between. CDR3 size: 16 residues. Germline V CDR1 and CDR2: KGHSH, LQKENI. CDR3 protein: CASSPRQGLAKNIQYF. The DNA for the CDR3 is TGTGCCAGCTCACCAAGGCAGGGACTAGCCAAAAACATTCAGTACTTC.

This clone was detected only a few times. V and J are TRBV18 and TRBJ2-4, with 10 bases matching TRBD2. CDR1 and CDR2 (germline): KGHSH, LQKENI. V shed 0 bases and J 7 bases; nucleotides not matched to a gene: 9. CDR3 length equals 17 residues. CDR3 residues: CASSPPGLAGVRNIQYF. As DNA, the CDR3 is TGTGCCAGCTCACCACCGGGCCTAGCGGGAGTTCGGAACATTCAGTACTTC.

The CDR3, as DNA: TGTGCCAGCAGGGGCCCCGGCTACGAGCAGTACTTC. Its translation: CASRGPGYEQYF. The rearrangement links TRBV11-1 to TRBJ2-7; D not certain. This CDR3 region has 12 residues. Trimming removed 6 bases from V and 3 bases from J, with 9 bases in between. The germline V gene encodes CDR1 SGHAT and CDR2 FQDESV (reference sequence).

The chain uses TRBV28 and TRBJ1-2; D uncertain. Germline lookup yields CDR1 MDHEN and CDR2 SYDVKM. The CDR3 contains 14 residues. Trimming took off 6 bases at V and 2 bases at J, with 13 bases between the two ends. Written as DNA, the CDR3 is TGTGCCAGCAGCCTGGTCTGGGTAAACTATGGCTACACCTTC. Protein sequence: CASSLVWVNYGYTF.

The chain is built from TRBV9 and TRBJ1-2; the D is unclear. Germline V gene data show CDR1 as SGDLS and CDR2 as YYNGEE. V lost 4 bases and J lost 2, with 15 bases in between. This CDR3 is built from 15 residues. CDR3 loop: CASSRFRVPNYGYTF. Written as DNA, the CDR3 is TGTGCCAGCAGCCGGTTTAGGGTACCGAACTATGGCTACACCTTC.

This chain connects TRBV28 to TRBJ1-5, with a weak D call TRBD1 (5 bases). V lost 1 base, J lost 7 bases, and 11 bases lay in between. This CDR3 is built from 14 residues. Germline assignment: CDR1 MDHEN and CDR2 SYDVKM. The CDR3 loop reads CASSLFGEGQPQHF. The DNA of the CDR3 is TGTGCCAGCAGTTTATTCGGGGAGGGGCAGCCCCAGCATTTT.

The count of this clone is one. The chain is built from TRBV11-1 and TRBJ2-5; 7 positions agree with TRBD2. Near its end, the DNA agrees better with TRBJ2-7, so the J call may be wrong. This CDR3 region has 13 residues. CDR1 is SGHAT, CDR2 FQDESV, per germline (reference sequence). As DNA, the CDR3 is TGTGCCAGCAGGGGCGGGAGTATGAACGAGCAGTACTTC. Translating gives CASRGGSMNEQYF.

The gene calls are TRBV5-6 and TRBJ2-2; no firm D call. Germline V gives CDR1 SGHDT, CDR2 YYEEEE. Deletions cut 0 bases from V and 2 bases from J, with 8 bases between. This CDR3 spans 15 amino acids. This CDR3 is CASSLGAANTGELFF. The DNA of the CDR3 is TGTGCCAGCAGCTTGGGGGCAGCCAACACCGGGGAGCTGTTTTTT.

The rearrangement links TRBV19 to TRBJ1-5, with D uncertain. The CDR3 contains 14 residues. The germline CDR1 and CDR2 sequences are LNHDA and SQIVND (reference sequence). Trimming stripped 7 bases from V and 2 bases from J, with 12 bases between. The CDR3 here is CASTLLQGNQPQHF. DNA for the CDR3: TGTGCCAGTACCCTACTGCAGGGCAATCAGCCCCAGCATTTT.